The rows below give T cell receptor beta chains drawn from one sample of a study of beta chain features in type 1 diabetes. Clones were read by immunoSEQ multiplex PCR, and TCRdb kept only the in-frame ones, dropping some. This table has 600,000 or so clones, over 12% appearing once. The sample comprised naive CD4+ T cells from blood. Every receptor here comes from a man aged 18 to 30 with type 1 diabetes. The CDR3 runs from the conserved cysteine through the conserved F or W. The D gene is left open where the match is weak. The size of a clone is reported for some rows only, either as once, few or many, or as a class for expanded clones.

V: TRBV9
size: few
D: .
J: TRBJ1-4
DNA: TGTGCCAGCAGCCCCTCACAGGGTTTCGATGAAAAACTGTTTTTT
CDR3: CASSPSQGFDEKLFF

V: TRBV25-1
size: few
D: .
J: TRBJ2-3
DNA: TGTGCCAGCAGTGACCCCGAGGGAGGACGGGGCACAGATACGCAGTATTTT
CDR3: CASSDPEGGRGTDTQYF

V: TRBV5-1
size: .
D: TRBD2
J: TRBJ2-1
DNA: TGCGCCAGCAGCTTACAAGCGGGAGGCCTGGGTCTATCCAATGAGCAGTTCTTC
CDR3: CASSLQAGGLGLSNEQFF

V: TRBV6-5
size: .
D: .
J: TRBJ2-3
DNA: TGTGCCAGCAGTTACTCCGAAACCACAGATACGCAGTATTTT
CDR3: CASSYSETTDTQYF

V: TRBV7-3
size: .
D: .
J: TRBJ2-1
DNA: TGCGCCAGCAGCCAAGAGAGGCGGAATGAGCAGTTCTTC
CDR3: CASSQERRNEQFF

V: TRBV6-5
size: .
D: .
J: TRBJ2-1
DNA: TGTGCCAGCAGTTATGTGACAGGAGACAATGAGCAGTTCTTC
CDR3: CASSYVTGDNEQFF

V: TRBV5-4
size: .
D: TRBD2
J: TRBJ2-1
DNA: TGTGCCAGCAGCGACCCTAGCGGAAACAATGAGCAGTTCTTC
CDR3: CASSDPSGNNEQFF

V: TRBV30
size: .
D: TRBD1
J: TRBJ1-2
DNA: TGTGCCTGGAGCCTCGGGCAGGGGGATGGCTACACCTTC
CDR3: CAWSLGQGDGYTF

V: TRBV5-4
size: .
D: TRBD2
J: TRBJ2-1
DNA: TGTGCCAGCAGCTTGGGTCCTAGCGGGGGGGGAAATGAGCAGTTCTTC
CDR3: CASSLGPSGGGNEQFF

V: TRBV5-6
size: .
D: .
J: TRBJ2-1
DNA: TGTGCCAGCAGCTTGGGGTCATACAATGAGCAGTTCTTC
CDR3: CASSLGSYNEQFF

V: TRBV7-3
size: few
D: TRBD1
J: TRBJ1-1
DNA: TGTGCCAGCAGCCCTGGGACAGGGGGCACTGAAGCTTTCTTT
CDR3: CASSPGTGGTEAFF

V: TRBV18
size: .
D: .
J: TRBJ1-2
DNA: TGTGCCAGCTCACCCCCGGGGGTGGATTATGGCTACACCTTC
CDR3: CASSPPGVDYGYTF

V: TRBV7-9
size: few
D: TRBD2
J: TRBJ2-7
DNA: TGTGCCAGCAGCTCCAGCGGGGTTAGCGGTCCTCGGGGAAACTACGAGCAGTACTTC
CDR3: CASSSSGVSGPRGNYEQYF

V: TRBV9
size: few
D: TRBD1
J: TRBJ1-5
DNA: TGTGCCAGCAGCGCAGGGGGAAGGGGCAATCAGCCCCAGCATTTT
CDR3: CASSAGGRGNQPQHF

V: TRBV11-2
size: .
D: .
J: TRBJ2-3
DNA: TGTGCCAGCAGCTTACCAGGCACAGATACGCAGTATTTT
CDR3: CASSLPGTDTQYF

V: TRBV5-1
size: .
D: .
J: TRBJ1-1
DNA: TGCGCCAGCAGGGTGCCCGGGGACTCGTCTTTCTTT
CDR3: CASRVPGDSSFF

V: TRBV7-9
size: .
D: .
J: TRBJ2-1
DNA: TGTGCCAGCAGCCCAGTTCTGAGGGACGGGGAGCAGTTCTTC
CDR3: CASSPVLRDGEQFF

V: TRBV5-1
size: few
D: .
J: TRBJ2-1
DNA: TGCGCCAGCACCCCCGTGGCGGGGACGGGCCACAATGAGCAGTTCTTC
CDR3: CASTPVAGTGHNEQFF

V: TRBV4-2
size: few
D: TRBD1
J: TRBJ2-7
DNA: TGTGCCAGCAGTCTGGGACAGGGACGGAACGAGCAGTACTTC
CDR3: CASSLGQGRNEQYF

V: TRBV5-1
size: .
D: .
J: TRBJ1-2
DNA: TGCGCCAGCAGCTCCGGGACAAACTATGGCTACACCTTC
CDR3: CASSSGTNYGYTF

V: TRBV13
size: .
D: .
J: TRBJ2-1
DNA: TGTGCCAGCAGCTACAGCTCCTACAATGAGCAGTTCTTC
CDR3: CASSYSSYNEQFF

V: TRBV10-3
size: .
D: .
J: TRBJ1-1
DNA: TGTGCCATCAGTGAGTCTAGAGGGAAAGACACTGAAGCTTTCTTT
CDR3: CAISESRGKDTEAFF

V: TRBV7-2
size: .
D: TRBD2
J: TRBJ2-5
DNA: TGTGCCAGCAGCCCACTAGCGCGGACGTCTTCTCAAGAGACCCAGTACTTC
CDR3: CASSPLARTSSQETQYF

V: TRBV5-4
size: .
D: TRBD2
J: TRBJ2-7
DNA: TGTGCCAGCAGCTCGGCGCTAGCGGGGTACTACGAGCAGTACTTC
CDR3: CASSSALAGYYEQYF

V: TRBV5-1
size: .
D: TRBD1
J: TRBJ2-3
DNA: TGCGCCAGCAGCCCGGGACAGGGAGGAGATACGCAGTATTTT
CDR3: CASSPGQGGDTQYF

V: TRBV5-1
size: few
D: TRBD1
J: TRBJ2-5
DNA: TGCGCCAGCAGCTTGGTGGGACAGTACCAAGAGACCCAGTACTTC
CDR3: CASSLVGQYQETQYF

V: TRBV10-3
size: few
D: .
J: TRBJ1-6
DNA: TGTGCCATCAGGGACACTTCGGCGGGCTCCTATAATTCACCCCTCCACTTT
CDR3: CAIRDTSAGSYNSPLHF

V: TRBV29-1
size: few
D: .
J: TRBJ2-7
DNA: TGCAGCGTTGCCTCGCGGGATCTCGTCGAGCAGTACTTC
CDR3: CSVASRDLVEQYF

V: TRBV11-1
size: few
D: .
J: TRBJ1-1
DNA: TGTGCCAGCAGCGCGGGGCCAGCCCGCACTGAAGCTTTCTTT
CDR3: CASSAGPARTEAFF

V: TRBV9
size: few
D: .
J: TRBJ2-1
DNA: TGTGCCAGCAGCGTAGTAGGTGAAAGTGAGCAGTTCTTC
CDR3: CASSVVGESEQFF

V: TRBV29-1
size: few
D: .
J: TRBJ1-4
DNA: TGCAGCGCCAGTTCTAATGAAAAACTGTTTTTT
CDR3: CSASSNEKLFF

V: TRBV6-1
size: .
D: .
J: TRBJ2-7
DNA: TGTGCCAGTAGGACAGATTCCTACGAGCAGTACTTC
CDR3: CASRTDSYEQYF

V: TRBV28
size: .
D: .
J: TRBJ2-7
DNA: TGTGCCAGCGGCCCGGGGGGCCACGAGCAGTACTTC
CDR3: CASGPGGHEQYF

V: TRBV9
size: .
D: .
J: TRBJ2-5
DNA: TGTGCCAGCAGCGTAGGGGGAGGTCGAGAGACCCAGTACTTC
CDR3: CASSVGGGRETQYF

V: TRBV9
size: .
D: TRBD2
J: TRBJ2-3
DNA: TGTGCCAGCAGCACCCGGACTAGCGGGGGCACAGATACGCAGTATTTT
CDR3: CASSTRTSGGTDTQYF

V: TRBV5-1
size: .
D: .
J: TRBJ2-7
DNA: TGCGCCAGCAGCTTGCTCGCGGGACAGCTCTACGAGCAGTACTTC
CDR3: CASSLLAGQLYEQYF

V: TRBV29-1
size: .
D: .
J: TRBJ1-3
DNA: TGCAGCGTTGAGGAGGCCAGTGGAAACACCATATATTTT
CDR3: CSVEEASGNTIYF

V: TRBV29-1
size: few
D: TRBD2
J: TRBJ2-7
DNA: TGCAGCGTTCATACTAGCGCCGACGAGCAGTACTTC
CDR3: CSVHTSADEQYF

V: TRBV19
size: .
D: .
J: TRBJ1-2
DNA: TGTGCCAGTAGTATCGAGACAGGCAACTATGGCTACACCTTC
CDR3: CASSIETGNYGYTF

V: TRBV6-5
size: few
D: .
J: TRBJ2-5
DNA: TGTGCCAGCAATCCCCGTCTATCCCAAGAGACCCAGTACTTC
CDR3: CASNPRLSQETQYF

V: TRBV4-2
size: few
D: .
J: TRBJ2-3
DNA: TGTGCCAGCAGCCAAGATAGGGGAGATACGCAGTATTTT
CDR3: CASSQDRGDTQYF